This TCR beta chain derives from a study of CD8 T cells in Susac syndrome. Random hexamers were used to reverse transcribe roughly 0.45 to 1 ug of RNA. TCRdb itself ran the immunoSEQ multiplex PCR reads through MiXCR, one entry per CDR3 protein. The sample contains about 100,000 distinct CDR3 sequences, roughly 96% of which appear only once. The CDR3 loop spans 16 amino acids. V gave up 6 bases and J gave up 4 bases; unmatched junction bases: 9. Germline values: CDR1 MGHDK, CDR2 SYGVNS. This TCR was recovered from a human donor with Susac syndrome. The rearrangement uses TRBV25-1 and TRBJ2-1; 10 bases map to TRBD2. Sequenced input: CD8+ T cells from PBMCs. The CDR3 DNA follows: TGTGCCAGCAGGGGGTCTAGCGGGGGCGTATACAATGAGCAGTTCTTC. Translated, it gives CASRGSSGGVYNEQFF.